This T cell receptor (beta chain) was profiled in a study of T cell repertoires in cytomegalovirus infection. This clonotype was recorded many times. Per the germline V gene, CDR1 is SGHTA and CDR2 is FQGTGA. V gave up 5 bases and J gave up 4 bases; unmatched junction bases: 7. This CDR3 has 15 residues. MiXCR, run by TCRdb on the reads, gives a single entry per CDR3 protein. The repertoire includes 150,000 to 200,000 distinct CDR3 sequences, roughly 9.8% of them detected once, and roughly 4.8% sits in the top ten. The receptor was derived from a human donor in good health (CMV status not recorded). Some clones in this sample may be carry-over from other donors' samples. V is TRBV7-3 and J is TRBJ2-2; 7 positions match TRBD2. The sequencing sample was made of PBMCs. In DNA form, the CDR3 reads TGTGCCAGCAGCCCGAGCGGGATTAGCACCGGGGAGCTGTTTTTT. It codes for CASSPSGISTGELFF. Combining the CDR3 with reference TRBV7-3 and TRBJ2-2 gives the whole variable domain GAGVSQTPSNKVTEKGKYVELRCDPISGHTALYWYRQSLGQGPEFLIYFQGTGAADDSGLPNDRFFAVRPEGSVSTLKIQRTERGDSAVYLCASSPSGISTGELFFGEGSRLTVL.